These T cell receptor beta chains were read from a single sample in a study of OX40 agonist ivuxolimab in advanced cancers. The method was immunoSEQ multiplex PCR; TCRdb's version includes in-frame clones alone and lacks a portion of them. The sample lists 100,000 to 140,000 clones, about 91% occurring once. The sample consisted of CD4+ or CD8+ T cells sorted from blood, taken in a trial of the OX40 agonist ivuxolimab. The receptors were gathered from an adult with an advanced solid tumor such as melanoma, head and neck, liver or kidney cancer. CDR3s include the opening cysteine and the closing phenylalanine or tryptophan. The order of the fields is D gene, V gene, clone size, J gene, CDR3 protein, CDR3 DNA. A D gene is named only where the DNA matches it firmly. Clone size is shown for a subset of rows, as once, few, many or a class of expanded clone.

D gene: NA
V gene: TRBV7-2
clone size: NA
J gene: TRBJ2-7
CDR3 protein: CASSYPTPGRDEQYF
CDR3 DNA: TGTGCCAGCAGCTACCCAACTCCGGGACGCGACGAGCAGTACTTC

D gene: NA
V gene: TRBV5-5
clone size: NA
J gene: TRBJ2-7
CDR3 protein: CASSLRHLYEQYF
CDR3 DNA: TGTGCCAGCAGCTTACGACACCTTTACGAGCAGTACTTC

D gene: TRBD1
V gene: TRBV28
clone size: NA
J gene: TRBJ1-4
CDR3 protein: CASNGGGGLATNEKLFF
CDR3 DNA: TGTGCCAGCAATGGCGGAGGGGGCTTAGCAACTAATGAAAAACTGTTTTTT

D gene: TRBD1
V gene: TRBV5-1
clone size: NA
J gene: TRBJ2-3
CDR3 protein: CASSSRDRGRLDTQYF
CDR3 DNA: TGCGCCAGCAGCTCTCGGGACAGGGGGCGCTTAGATACGCAGTATTTT

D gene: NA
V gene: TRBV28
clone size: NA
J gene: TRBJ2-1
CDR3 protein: CASNREEALVNEQFF
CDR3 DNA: TGTGCCAGCAACCGCGAGGAGGCCCTAGTGAATGAGCAGTTCTTC

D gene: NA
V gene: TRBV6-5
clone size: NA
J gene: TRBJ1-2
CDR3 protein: CASSDTGIPYYGYTF
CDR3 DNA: TGTGCCAGCAGCGATACAGGGATCCCTTACTATGGCTACACCTTC

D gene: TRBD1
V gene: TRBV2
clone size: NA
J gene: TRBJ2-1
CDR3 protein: CASRGRTGYSYNEQFF
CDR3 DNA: TGTGCCAGCAGGGGTCGGACAGGCTACTCCTACAATGAGCAGTTCTTC

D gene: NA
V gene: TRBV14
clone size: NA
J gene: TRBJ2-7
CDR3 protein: CASSQGGARSYEQYF
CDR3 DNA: TGTGCCAGCAGCCAAGGCGGCGCCAGGAGTTACGAGCAGTACTTC

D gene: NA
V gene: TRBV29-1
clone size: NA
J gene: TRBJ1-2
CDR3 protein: CSVAGTGRDGYTF
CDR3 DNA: TGCAGCGTAGCCGGGACCGGGAGGGATGGCTACACCTTC

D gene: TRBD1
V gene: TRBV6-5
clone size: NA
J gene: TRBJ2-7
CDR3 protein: CASRDSTSHEQYF
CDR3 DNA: TGTGCCAGCCGGGACAGTACCAGCCACGAGCAGTACTTC

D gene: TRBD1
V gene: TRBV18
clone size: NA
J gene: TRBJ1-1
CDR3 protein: CASSPYEWTGDTEAFF
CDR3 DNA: TGTGCCAGCTCACCCTACGAATGGACAGGGGACACTGAAGCTTTCTTT

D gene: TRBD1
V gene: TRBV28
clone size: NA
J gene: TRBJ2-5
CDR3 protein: CASSSDRGRETQYF
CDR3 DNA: TGTGCCAGCAGTTCTGACAGGGGGCGGGAGACCCAGTACTTC

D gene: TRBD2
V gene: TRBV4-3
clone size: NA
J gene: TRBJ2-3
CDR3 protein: CASSQSRPTSGGVGTDTQYF
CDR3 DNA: TGCGCCAGCAGCCAATCTCGGCCGACTAGCGGAGGAGTGGGCACAGATACGCAGTATTTT

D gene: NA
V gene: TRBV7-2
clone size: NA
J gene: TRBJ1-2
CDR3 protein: CASSPQEQQVYGYTF
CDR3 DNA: TGTGCCAGCAGCCCCCAAGAGCAGCAGGTCTATGGCTACACCTTC

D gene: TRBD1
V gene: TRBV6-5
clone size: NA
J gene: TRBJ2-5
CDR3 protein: CASSRTGAHQETQYF
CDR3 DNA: TGTGCCAGCAGTCGGACAGGGGCCCACCAAGAGACCCAGTACTTC

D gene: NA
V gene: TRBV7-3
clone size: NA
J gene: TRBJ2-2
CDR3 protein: CASKPSRNTGELFF
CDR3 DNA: TGTGCCAGCAAGCCGAGCAGAAACACCGGGGAGCTGTTTTTT

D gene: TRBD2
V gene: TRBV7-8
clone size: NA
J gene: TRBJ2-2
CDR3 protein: CASSDKGLVTSGELFF
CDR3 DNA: TGTGCCAGCAGCGACAAGGGACTAGTGACGTCTGGGGAGCTGTTTTTT

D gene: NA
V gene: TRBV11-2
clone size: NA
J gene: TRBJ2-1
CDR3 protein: CASSPISRTYNEQFF
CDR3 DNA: TGTGCCAGCAGCCCGATCTCGAGGACCTACAATGAGCAGTTCTTC

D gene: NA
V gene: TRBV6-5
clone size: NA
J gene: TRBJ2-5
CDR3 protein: CASSYIGGYETQYF
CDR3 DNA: TGTGCCAGCAGTTACATTGGGGGTTATGAGACCCAGTACTTC

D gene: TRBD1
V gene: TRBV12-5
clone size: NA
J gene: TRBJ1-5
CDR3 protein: CASGPGTGNQPQHF
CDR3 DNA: TGTGCTAGTGGACCCGGGACAGGGAATCAGCCCCAGCATTTT

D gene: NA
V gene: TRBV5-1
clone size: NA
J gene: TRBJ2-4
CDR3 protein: CASRGVDAIQYF
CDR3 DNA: TGCGCCAGCAGGGGGGTTGATGCCATTCAGTACTTC

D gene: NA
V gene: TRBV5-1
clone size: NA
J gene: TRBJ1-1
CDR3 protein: CASSLIDGLNTEAFF
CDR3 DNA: TGCGCCAGCAGCTTGATTGACGGATTGAACACTGAAGCTTTCTTT

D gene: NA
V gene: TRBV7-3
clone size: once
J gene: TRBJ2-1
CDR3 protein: CASSGQGGDEQFF
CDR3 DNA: TGTGCCAGCAGCGGGCAGGGAGGAGATGAGCAGTTCTTC

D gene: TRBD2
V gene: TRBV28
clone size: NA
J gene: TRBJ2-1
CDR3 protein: CASSFSGRSSYNEQFF
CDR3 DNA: TGTGCCAGCAGTTTTAGCGGGAGGAGCTCCTACAATGAGCAGTTCTTC

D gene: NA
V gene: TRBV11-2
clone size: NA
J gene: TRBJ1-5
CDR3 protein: CASSLDTGIQPQHF
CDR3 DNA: TGTGCCAGCAGCTTAGATACCGGGATCCAGCCCCAGCATTTT

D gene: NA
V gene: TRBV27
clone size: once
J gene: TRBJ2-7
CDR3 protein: CASSWGRTPSYEQYF
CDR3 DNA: TGTGCCAGCAGTTGGGGCCGGACCCCCTCCTACGAGCAGTACTTC

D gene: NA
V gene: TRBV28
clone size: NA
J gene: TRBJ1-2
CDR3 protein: CASSLLLGGYTF
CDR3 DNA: TGTGCCAGCAGTTTATTACTGGGGGGCTACACCTTC

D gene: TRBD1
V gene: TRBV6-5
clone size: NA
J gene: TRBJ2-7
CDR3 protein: CASSRTGLSYEQYF
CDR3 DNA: TGTGCCAGCAGTCGGACAGGACTCTCCTACGAGCAGTACTTC

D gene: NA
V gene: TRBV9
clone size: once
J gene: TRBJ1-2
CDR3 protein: CASSVARQGQGYTF
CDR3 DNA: TGTGCCAGCAGCGTAGCTAGGCAGGGGCAAGGCTACACCTTC

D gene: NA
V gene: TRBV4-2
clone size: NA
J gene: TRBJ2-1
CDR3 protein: CASSLDPYNEQFF
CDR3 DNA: TGTGCCAGCAGCTTGGACCCCTACAATGAGCAGTTCTTC

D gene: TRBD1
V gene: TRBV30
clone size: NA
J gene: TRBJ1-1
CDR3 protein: CAWSRQGNTEAFF
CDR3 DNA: TGTGCCTGGAGTCGACAGGGAAACACTGAAGCTTTCTTT

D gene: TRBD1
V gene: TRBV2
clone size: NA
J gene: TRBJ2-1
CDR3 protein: CASSEFQGANEQFF
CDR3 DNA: TGTGCCAGCAGTGAATTCCAGGGGGCGAATGAGCAGTTCTTC

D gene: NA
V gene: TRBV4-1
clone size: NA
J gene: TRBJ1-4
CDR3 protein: CASSQGDSGALGEKLFF
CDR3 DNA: TGCGCCAGCAGCCAAGGGGACTCCGGGGCCCTAGGGGAAAAACTGTTTTTT

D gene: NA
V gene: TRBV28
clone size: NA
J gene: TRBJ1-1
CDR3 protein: CASSGEGNTEAFF
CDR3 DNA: TGTGCCAGCAGCGGTGAGGGGAACACTGAAGCTTTCTTT

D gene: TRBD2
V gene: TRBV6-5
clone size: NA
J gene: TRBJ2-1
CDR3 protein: CASKTSGGSYNEQFF
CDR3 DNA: TGTGCCAGCAAGACTAGCGGAGGCTCCTACAATGAGCAGTTCTTC

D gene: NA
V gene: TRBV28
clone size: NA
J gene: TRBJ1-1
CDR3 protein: CASSSYTEAFF
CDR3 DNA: TGTGCCAGCAGTTCGTACACTGAAGCTTTCTTT

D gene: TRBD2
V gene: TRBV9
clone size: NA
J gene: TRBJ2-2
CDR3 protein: CASSVEGLAGAGTGELFF
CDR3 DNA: TGTGCCAGCAGCGTAGAGGGACTAGCGGGAGCAGGTACCGGGGAGCTGTTTTTT

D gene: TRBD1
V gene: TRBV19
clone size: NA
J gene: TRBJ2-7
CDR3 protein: CASSATGNYEQYF
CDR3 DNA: TGTGCCAGTAGCGCGACAGGGAACTACGAGCAGTACTTC

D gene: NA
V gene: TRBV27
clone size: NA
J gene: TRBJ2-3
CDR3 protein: CARKLVVSNHLFTDTQYF
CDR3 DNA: TGTGCCAGGAAACTAGTCGTTTCGAATCATTTGTTCACAGATACGCAGTATTTT

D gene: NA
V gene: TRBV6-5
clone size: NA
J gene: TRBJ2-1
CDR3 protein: CASSYSRNLLPNEQFF
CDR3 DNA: TGTGCCAGCAGTTACTCGAGAAATTTACTGCCTAATGAGCAGTTCTTC

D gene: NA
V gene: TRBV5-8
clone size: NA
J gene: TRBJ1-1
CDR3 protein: CASSPAAQAFF
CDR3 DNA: TGTGCCAGCAGCCCGGCAGCACAAGCTTTCTTT

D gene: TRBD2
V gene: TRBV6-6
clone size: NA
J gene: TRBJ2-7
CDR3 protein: CASSPSGSGRHF
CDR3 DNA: TGTGCCAGCAGTCCCTCGGGTAGCGGGAGACACTTC

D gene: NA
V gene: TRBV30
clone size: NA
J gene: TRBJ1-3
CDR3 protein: CAWVTGNTIYF
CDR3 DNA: TGTGCCTGGGTGACTGGAAACACCATATATTTT

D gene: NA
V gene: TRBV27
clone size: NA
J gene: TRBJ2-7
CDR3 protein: CASSLGIMGYEQYF
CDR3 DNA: TGTGCCAGCAGTTTAGGAATCATGGGCTACGAGCAGTACTTC

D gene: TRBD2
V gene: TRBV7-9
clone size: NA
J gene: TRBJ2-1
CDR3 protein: CASSPAGSGRATEQFF
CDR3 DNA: TGTGCCAGCAGCCCCGCGGGTAGCGGGAGGGCCACTGAGCAGTTCTTC

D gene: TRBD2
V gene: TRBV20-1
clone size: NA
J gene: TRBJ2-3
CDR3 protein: CSATSGSTQYF
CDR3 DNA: TGCAGTGCTACCAGCGGGAGTACGCAGTATTTT

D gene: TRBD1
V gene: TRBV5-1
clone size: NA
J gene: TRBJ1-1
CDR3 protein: CASRTGQSSTEAFF
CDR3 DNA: TGCGCCAGCAGAACGGGACAGTCCAGCACTGAAGCTTTCTTT

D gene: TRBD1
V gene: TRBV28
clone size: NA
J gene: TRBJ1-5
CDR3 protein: CASSSQRLTGSYSNQPQHF
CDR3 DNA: TGTGCCAGCAGTTCACAACGTCTGACAGGGTCGTATAGCAATCAGCCCCAGCATTTT

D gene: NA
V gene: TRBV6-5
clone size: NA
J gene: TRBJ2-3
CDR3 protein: CASSYRGGNTDTQYF
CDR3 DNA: TGTGCCAGCAGTTACAGAGGCGGAAACACAGATACGCAGTATTTT

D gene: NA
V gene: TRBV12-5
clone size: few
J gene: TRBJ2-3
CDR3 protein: CASGLTLRADTQYF
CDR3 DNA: TGTGCTAGTGGTTTGACTCTCCGGGCAGATACGCAGTATTTT

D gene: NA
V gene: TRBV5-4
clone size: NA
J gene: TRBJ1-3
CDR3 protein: CASSLSGAGNTIYF
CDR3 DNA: TGTGCCAGCAGTCTTTCCGGGGCTGGAAACACCATATATTTT

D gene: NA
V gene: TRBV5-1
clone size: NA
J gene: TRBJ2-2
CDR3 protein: CASSLGRGTYTGELFF
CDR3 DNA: TGCGCCAGCAGCTTGGGCCGGGGGACCTACACCGGGGAGCTGTTTTTT

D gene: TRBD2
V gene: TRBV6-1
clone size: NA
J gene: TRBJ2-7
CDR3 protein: CASSANLAGGRSYEQYF
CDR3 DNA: TGTGCCAGCAGTGCCAATTTAGCGGGAGGCCGGTCCTACGAGCAGTACTTC

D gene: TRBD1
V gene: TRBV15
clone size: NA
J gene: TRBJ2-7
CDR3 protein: CATSTDRGTYEQYF
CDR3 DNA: TGTGCCACCAGCACGGACAGGGGGACCTACGAGCAGTACTTC

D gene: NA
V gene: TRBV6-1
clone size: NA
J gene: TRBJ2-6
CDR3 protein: CASTGSSGANVLTF
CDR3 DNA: TGTGCCAGCACCGGGAGCTCTGGGGCCAACGTCCTGACTTTC

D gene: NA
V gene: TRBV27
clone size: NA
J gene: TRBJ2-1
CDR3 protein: CASSLSAYNEQFF
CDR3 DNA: TGTGCCAGCAGTTTATCGGCCTACAATGAGCAGTTCTTC

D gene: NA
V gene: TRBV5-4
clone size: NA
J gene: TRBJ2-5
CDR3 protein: CASSLGLEETQYF
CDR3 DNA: TGTGCCAGCAGCTTGGGACTCGAAGAGACCCAGTACTTC

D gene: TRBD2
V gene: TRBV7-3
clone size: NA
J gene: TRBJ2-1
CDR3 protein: CASSSQAGAPSNEQFF
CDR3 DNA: TGTGCCAGCAGCTCCCAAGCGGGAGCTCCTTCCAATGAGCAGTTCTTC